A single sample is the source of the 3 T cell receptor beta chains below, sequenced in a study of cytomegalovirus exposure and HLA in healthy donors. The PCR used 60 Vbeta and 13 Jbeta primers. The assay was immunoSEQ multiplex PCR, and TCRdb's table has in-frame clones only and misses some. The sample carries about 190,000 clones, roughly 80% recorded once. Sequenced sample: PBMCs. The receptors were sampled from a woman between 18 and 29 years old in good health and CMV-seronegative.

This rearrangement joins TRBV6-6 to TRBJ1-1, with 9 nucleotides matching TRBD1. There are 14 residues in the CDR3. Germline lookup yields CDR1 MNHNY and CDR2 SVGAGI (reference sequence). V was clipped by 7 bases and J by 0 bases; unmatched bases: 3. CDR3 coding DNA: TGTGCCAGCATGACAGGGGGGATGAACACTGAAGCTTTCTTT. Translated, it gives CASMTGGMNTEAFF.

This chain connects TRBV7-2 to TRBJ2-5, with D possibly TRBD2 on 5 matching bases. V was shortened by 4 bases and J by 2 bases, with 20 bases between the two germline ends. This CDR3 has 17 amino acids. Germline V gene lookup returns CDR1 SGHTA and CDR2 FQGNSA. In nucleotides, the CDR3 is TGTGCCAGCAGCTCCGCGGTGCGAGGGCGCGGACAAGAGACCCAGTACTTC. Its protein product is CASSSAVRGRGQETQYF.

The chain employs TRBV14 and TRBJ1-2, with unresolved D. Germline-derived CDR1 and CDR2 are SGHDN and FVKESK. The CDR3 is 15 residues long. V lost 0 bases, J lost 1 base, and 9 bases lay in between. The CDR3 sequence is CASSQDLLSNYGYTF. CDR3 nucleotides: TGTGCCAGCAGCCAAGACCTTCTCAGTAACTATGGCTACACCTTC.